Listed here are 25 T cell receptor beta chains from one sample, sequenced in a study of T-cell memory formation after mild COVID-19. From the 5' RACE reads, TCRdb called clonotypes with MiXCR, one entry per CDR3 protein. The sample contains approximately 190,000 distinct CDR3 sequences, 18% of which appear only once. The specimen was PBMCs or a T cell subset sorted from them (not recorded which). The origin of the receptors is an adult woman who had mild COVID-19 (a few samples of this study predate the infection). Cell type and time point are not known.

This clonotype has just a few counts. This chain connects TRBV7-9 to TRBJ2-3; D gene ambiguous. There are 11 residues in the CDR3. The germline CDR1 and CDR2 sequences are SEHNR and FQNEAQ (reference sequence). V shed 6 bases and J shed 5 bases, with 6 bases lying between them. The CDR3 is CASRIQDTQYF. The CDR3 nucleotides are TGTGCCAGCAGGATTCAAGATACGCAGTATTTT.

This clonotype was detected only a few times. The rearrangement joins TRBV12-3 or TRBV12-4 to TRBJ2-3; 9 bases match TRBD1. CDR3 size: 15 residues. The V segment lost 4 bases and the J segment 3 bases; nucleotides outside the gene matches: 5. As DNA, the CDR3 is TGTGCCAGCAGTTCTACCGGGACAGGGACAGATACGCAGTATTTT. Translated, it gives CASSSTGTGTDTQYF.

This clonotype was found a few times. The rearrangement joins TRBV29-1 to TRBJ1-1, with a tentative D call TRBD1 (6 bases). The germline CDR1 and CDR2 sequences are SQVTM and ANQGSEA. Trimming left V 6 bases short and J 7 bases short, with 15 bases between. The CDR3 contains 12 residues. The CDR3, as DNA: TGCAGCGTAACCGGGACAACCCTTGAAGCTTTCTTT. Its protein is CSVTGTTLEAFF.

This chain connects TRBV5-6 to TRBJ1-1; D is possibly TRBD1 (5 bases). CDR3 size: 16 residues. Trimming removed 4 bases from V and 5 bases from J, with 21 bases in between. Germline CDR1 is SGHDT and CDR2 is YYEEEE. As DNA, the CDR3 is TGTGCCAGCAGCGAAGGGACCGCTCAATGGGGGACTGAAGCTTTCTTT. This translates into CASSEGTAQWGTEAFF.

The CDR3 nucleotides read TGTGCCAGTAGTATAGCGGGAGGGCCGTACGAGCAGTACTTC. Protein: CASSIAGGPYEQYF. This sequence joins TRBV19 and TRBJ2-7; 8 bases agree with TRBD2. V was clipped by 1 base and J by 4 bases; unmatched bases: 3. Germline V lookup: CDR1 LNHDA, CDR2 SQIVND (reference sequence). This CDR3 contains 14 residues.

This clonotype came up a few times. The chain carries TRBV7-2 and TRBJ2-3; 8 bases fit TRBD2. CDR3 length: 15 residues. V shed 11 bases, J shed 1 base, and the junction held 11 bases outside the gene matches. Germline CDR1 SGHTA, CDR2 FQGNSA. The CDR3 loop is CASKRGGWGTDTQYF. CDR3 nucleotides: TGTGCCTCCAAACGGGGGGGTTGGGGCACAGATACGCAGTATTTT.

The V gene is TRBV7-8, the J gene TRBJ2-3; 8 bases agree with TRBD2. V was pared by 7 bases and J by 1 base, with 4 bases of the junction left unmatched. Germline CDR1 reads SGHVS; CDR2 reads FQNEAQ. This CDR3 region has 14 residues. For the CDR3, the DNA is TGTGCCAGCAAACTAGCGGCCCGCACAGATACGCAGTATTTT. Translating it yields CASKLAARTDTQYF.

The V gene is TRBV10-3, the J gene TRBJ2-7, with D unclear. Trimming removed 6 bases at V and 1 base at J, with 16 bases between. This CDR3 comprises 15 residues. The V gene's germline CDR1 is ENHRY and CDR2 SYGVKD. The CDR3, as DNA: TGTGCCATCAGGGGAAGCGACACCCAGTCCTACGAGCAGTACTTC. Amino acid sequence: CAIRGSDTQSYEQYF.

This sequence joins TRBV25-1 and TRBJ2-3, with D tentatively TRBD1 (6 bases). The CDR3 runs 16 residues. Germline V gene data show CDR1 as MGHDK and CDR2 as SYGVNS. Trimming took off 1 base at V and 5 bases at J, with 16 bases between the two ends. CDR3: CASSEFQGRGRDTQYF. The DNA of the CDR3 is TGTGCCAGCAGTGAATTCCAGGGGCGAGGCAGAGATACGCAGTATTTT.

This clonotype has more than one count but fewer than ten. The chain employs TRBV11-2 and TRBJ2-7; D unclear. Germline V gives CDR1 SGHAT, CDR2 FQNNGV. V lost 1 base and J 3 bases, leaving 7 bases between the germline ends. The CDR3 is 13 amino acids. Here the CDR3 DNA reads TGTGCCAGCAGCTTAGCCGCCCTCTACGAGCAGTACTTC. It codes for CASSLAALYEQYF. Drawing the rest from reference TRBV11-2 and TRBJ2-7, the complete variable domain is EAGVAQSPRYKIIEKRQSVAFWCNPISGHATLYWYQQILGQGPKLLIQFQNNGVVDDSQLPKDRFSAERLKGVDSTLKIQPAKLEDSAVYLCASSLAALYEQYFGPGTRLTVT.

There are many counts of this clonotype. In nucleotides, the CDR3 is TGTGCCAGCAGCTTTGGACTAGCGGGAGGAGCAGATACGCAGTATTTT. Translated: CASSFGLAGGADTQYF. This sequence joins TRBV5-6 and TRBJ2-3, with TRBD2 matching 14 bases. The CDR3 extends over 16 amino acids. The germline CDR1 and CDR2 sequences are SGHDT and YYEEEE. The V segment lost 2 bases and the J segment 4 bases; nucleotides outside the gene matches: 3.

The rearrangement uses TRBV9 and TRBJ2-3; 10 bases match TRBD1. V lost 1 base, J lost 3 bases, and 2 bases stayed unmatched. This CDR3 is 15 amino acids long. Germline-derived CDR1 and CDR2 are SGDLS and YYNGEE. CDR3 nucleotide sequence: TGTGCCAGCAGCGTACTGGGACAGGGGACAGATACGCAGTATTTT. This sequence encodes CASSVLGQGTDTQYF.

This clonotype turned up a few times. This chain joins TRBV5-4 and TRBJ2-7, with D hard to call. Germline CDR1 is SGHNT and CDR2 is YYREEE (reference sequence). The CDR3 sequence is 12 residues long. With 1 base removed from V and 8 bases from J, the gap between germline ends came to 10 bases. CDR3: CASSLPGAKQYF. The CDR3, as DNA: TGTGCCAGCAGCTTGCCCGGAGCAAAGCAGTACTTC.

This clonotype was detected a few times. The chain has TRBV5-1 and TRBJ1-2; 7 bases fit TRBD1. CDR1 and CDR2 from the germline V gene are SGHRS and YFSETQ. The CDR3 extends over 14 amino acids. The junction had 9 bases not matched to a gene; V was cut back by 2 bases and J by 8 bases. In DNA, the CDR3 is TGCGCCAGCAGCTTCGAGGGGGCAATGGGAGGCTACACCTTC. Its translation: CASSFEGAMGGYTF.

This clonotype was seen a few times. The chain combines TRBV11-2 with TRBJ2-7; 8 positions agree with TRBD1. The V and J ends lost 3 bases and 7 bases, in that order; junction bases with no gene match: 5. Germline loops: CDR1 SGHAT, CDR2 FQNNGV. CDR3 size: 13 residues. The CDR3 coding sequence is TGTGCCAGCAGCTTCGACAGGGGTCTAGAGCAGTACTTC. This encodes CASSFDRGLEQYF.

The chain recombines TRBV6-6 with TRBJ2-7; 7 nucleotides align to TRBD2. The junction had 9 bases not matched to a gene; V was cut back by 2 bases and J by 2 bases. Germline values: CDR1 MNHNY, CDR2 SVGAGI (reference sequence). The CDR3 has 16 residues. The CDR3 DNA reads as TGTGCCAGCAGTTACGTGCGCGGGGGAGCCACCTACGAGCAGTACTTC. Its protein is CASSYVRGGATYEQYF.

V gene TRBV3-1 combines with J gene TRBJ2-1; the match to TRBD2 covers 8 bases. J was trimmed by 7 bases and V by 4 bases; bases with no gene match: 12. This CDR3 region has 16 residues. In germline, CDR1 is LGHDT, CDR2 YNNKEL (reference sequence). CDR3 coding DNA: TGTGCCAGCAGCCCGTGGCGGGGGGCCGGGGGGAATGAGCAGTTCTTC. Protein: CASSPWRGAGGNEQFF.

This clonotype has a count of ten or more. The rearrangement uses TRBV6-5 and TRBJ2-4, with D perhaps being TRBD1 or TRBD2 (5 bases each). V shed 2 bases and J shed 1 base, with 9 bases lying between them. This CDR3 has 15 residues. Germline CDR1 MNHEY, CDR2 SVGAGI. Written as DNA, the CDR3 is TGTGCCAGCAGTTACGGGGGAGTCGCCAAAAACATTCAGTACTTC. Translated, it gives CASSYGGVAKNIQYF.

The chain uses TRBV27 and TRBJ2-3; 7 bases line up with TRBD2. Germline lookup yields CDR1 MNHEY and CDR2 SMNVEV (reference sequence). This CDR3 spans 16 amino acids. The V segment lost 6 bases and the J segment 2 bases; nucleotides outside the gene matches: 11. DNA of the CDR3: TGTGCCAGCAGCCCGCGCTGGGGGGGGTCCACAGATACGCAGTATTTT. This gives the protein CASSPRWGGSTDTQYF.

The chain is built from TRBV12-3 or TRBV12-4 and TRBJ2-1; TRBD1 might be the D (7 bases). The CDR3 totals 18 residues. V was clipped by 3 bases and J by 0 bases, with 18 bases between them. CDR3 bases: TGTGCCAGCAGTTTGGGGCAGGGGGGCGTAAGCTCCTACAATGAGCAGTTCTTC. Translating it yields CASSLGQGGVSSYNEQFF.

In this sample, this clonotype turned up many times. J is TRBJ1-1 and V is TRBV7-8; D is undetermined. The CDR3 spans 14 residues. V lost 1 base and J lost 2, with 8 bases in between. Germline values: CDR1 SGHVS, CDR2 FQNEAQ. The CDR3 DNA is TGTGCCAGCAGCTTAGAGTACAGAAACACTGAAGCTTTCTTT. Translation gives CASSLEYRNTEAFF. Using reference TRBV7-8 and TRBJ1-1 for the parts outside the CDR3, the full variable domain is GAGVSQSPRYKVAKRGQDVALRCDPISGHVSLFWYQQALGQGPEFLTYFQNEAQLDKSGLPSDRFFAERPEGSVSTLKIQRTQQEDSAVYLCASSLEYRNTEAFFGQGTRLTVV.

The chain links TRBV6-6 to TRBJ2-7; 8 bases line up with TRBD1. Germline V gene lookup returns CDR1 MNHNY and CDR2 SVGAGI (reference sequence). V shed 2 bases and J 6 bases; nucleotides not matched to a gene: 6. The CDR3 length is 14 residues. CDR3 DNA sequence: TGTGCCAGCAGTTACAGTCAGGGGGCTCGCGAGCAGTACTTC. This translates into CASSYSQGAREQYF.

This chain connects TRBV20-1 to TRBJ2-3; 9 bases match TRBD1. The germline V gene encodes CDR1 DFQATT and CDR2 SNEGSKA (reference sequence). V was clipped by 5 bases and J by 2 bases; unmatched bases: 8. The CDR3 runs to 15 residues. CDR3 sequence reads: CSAPDRGGPTDTQYF. CDR3 DNA: TGCAGTGCTCCGGACAGGGGAGGTCCCACAGATACGCAGTATTTT.

This chain uses TRBV3-1 with TRBJ1-1; 10 bases are shared with TRBD1. Germline V CDR1 and CDR2: LGHDT, YNNKEL (reference sequence). The ends lost 3 bases at V and 8 bases at J; junction bases unmatched: 9. This CDR3 spans 15 amino acids. The CDR3 loop is CASSQGDRGKIEAFF. The CDR3 DNA follows: TGTGCCAGCAGCCAGGGGGACAGGGGTAAAATAGAAGCTTTCTTT.

The chain carries TRBV12-3 or TRBV12-4 and TRBJ2-5; D gene ambiguous. V was pared by 6 bases and J by 1 base, with 12 bases between. The CDR3 is made up of 14 amino acids. CDR3 in DNA: TGTGCCAGCAGCCTTTACGGAGCCCAAGAGACCCAGTACTTC. Translating it yields CASSLYGAQETQYF.